This section outlines one T cell receptor beta chain sequence together with its context. Sequenced by immunoSEQ multiplex PCR; TCRdb stores in-frame clones only, minus some. The sample has 50,000 or so clones, roughly nine tenths seen once; the top ten hold 0.49%. The data stem from a study of T cell changes during pregnancy in multiple sclerosis. The V end lost 2 bases, the J end lost 0 bases, and 11 bases lay between the germline ends. The CDR3 has 16 amino acids. Per the germline V gene, CDR1 is MNHEY and CDR2 is SVGAGI. This rearrangement joins TRBV6-5 to TRBJ2-1; D might be TRBD2 (6 bases). The origin of this receptor is a female donor in good health, enrolled as a control in a pregnancy study. The specimen comprised CD4+ T cells from peripheral blood mononuclear cells, sampled after pregnancy. The DNA of the CDR3 is TGTGCCAGCAGTTACGCCGGGAGAAACTCCTACAATGAGCAGTTCTTC. Its translation: CASSYAGRNSYNEQFF.